The clone carrying this TCR beta chain showed up many times. Antigen: not known. This sample is drawn from a study of human T cells and chemical hapten exposure. This CDR3 spans 16 amino acids. The V and J ends lost 1 base and 8 bases respectively, with 18 bases between them. Germline CDR1 reads SGHTA; CDR2 reads FQGNSA. As for time point: patch test 1, 2 weeks after DPC sensitization. Stated treatment: therapeutic diphenylcyclopropenone sensitization with weekly scalp DPC. The study, taken as a whole, reports: Sensitizing with DPC caused no change in TCRs above 1 in 1000 frequency.

TCRdb fed the RACE reads into MiXCR, producing one record per CDR3 protein. Of roughly 100,000 distinct CDR3 sequences listed, approximately 11% were seen once; the top ten hold roughly 3.2%. The J gene is TRBJ2-1, the V gene TRBV7-2, with D possibly matching TRBD1 (6 bases). Source: whole blood, taken in connection with sensitization to the hapten diphenylcyclopropenone (DPC). This receptor was taken from a woman aged 40 to 55 with alopecia areata. Some clones in this sample may be carry-over from other donors' samples. The CDR3 loop reads CASSLGRNRAGHEQFF. The DNA of the CDR3 is TGTGCCAGCAGCTTAGGGAGAAACAGGGCAGGGCATGAGCAGTTCTTC.